This entry lists 27 T cell receptor beta chains sequenced from one sample in a study of beta chain features in type 1 diabetes (dated by TCRdb to the late 2010s). Libraries came from the immunoSEQ multiplex PCR assay. The High Capacity cDNA Reverse Transcription Kit was used to reverse transcribe all of the isolated RNA, meaning that expressed TCRB transcripts were what got sequenced. The immuneACCESS repertoire file appears here via TCRdb, limited to in-frame rearrangements. These files lack a portion of the clones; in checked studies, under half of the deficit traces to unresolved V genes, and the cause of the others is not known. Present in this sample are under 550,000 clones, roughly 10% of which were seen just once. Of the sample, 0.035% to 0.05% is held by the ten largest clones. Input material: naive CD4+ T cells from blood. In light of the paper, this sample's cell subset or site label describes: true naive CD4+ T cells. These TCRs come from a woman aged 18-30 years in good health.

DNA for the CDR3: TGTGCCAGCAGCCCAAGTCCCGCTGTCAGCTACACCTTC. It is translated as CASSPSPAVSYTF. J is TRBJ1-2 and V is TRBV7-2; no definite D call. The CDR3 length is 13 residues. The V end lost 5 bases, the J end lost 9 bases, and 16 bases lay between the germline ends. Germline V gene sequence: CDR1 SGHTA, CDR2 FQGNSA.

This chain links TRBV25-1 with TRBJ2-5; the D gene is possibly TRBD1 (6 bases). V was clipped by 6 bases and J by 5 bases, with 13 bases between them. The CDR3 covers 13 residues. Looked up from germline, CDR1 is MGHDK and CDR2 is SYGVNS. The CDR3 DNA is TGTGCCAGCAGACACAGGGTGGAGGAGACCCAGTACTTC. Its protein product is CASRHRVEETQYF.

This clone appeared a few times. V usage is TRBV7-2 and J usage is TRBJ2-4, with 8 bases matching TRBD1. This CDR3 has 16 amino acids. V shed 7 bases, J shed 1 base, and the junction held 9 bases outside the gene matches. Looked up from germline, CDR1 is SGHTA and CDR2 is FQGNSA. This CDR3 is CASTRTGSEAKNIQYF. The CDR3 DNA reads TGTGCCAGCACCCGGACAGGGAGTGAGGCCAAAAACATTCAGTACTTC.

This clone was recorded a few times. J is TRBJ2-2 and V is TRBV30; weak D call: TRBD1 (5 bases). Looked up from germline, CDR1 is GTSNPN and CDR2 is SVGIG (reference sequence). CDR3 length equals 14 residues. Trimming left V 4 bases short and J 4 bases short, with 13 bases between. CDR3 in amino acids: CAWNRIIRTGELFF. The CDR3 nucleotides read TGTGCCTGGAACAGGATAATTCGCACCGGGGAGCTGTTTTTT. The whole variable domain, remainder taken from reference TRBV30 and TRBJ2-2, is SQTIHQWPATLVQPVGSPLSLECTVEGTSNPNLYWYRQAAGRGLQLLFYSVGIGQISSEVPQNLSASRPQDRQFILSSKKLLLSDSGFYLCAWNRIIRTGELFFGEGSRLTVL.

This clone occurred a few times. The gene calls are TRBV18 and TRBJ2-5; D may be TRBD1 or TRBD2 (5 bases each). Germline V gives CDR1 KGHSH, CDR2 LQKENI. Trimming left V 6 bases short and J 3 bases short, with 17 bases between. The length of the CDR3 is 15 residues. Written as DNA, the CDR3 is TGTGCCAGCTCGCCGACCGGGACCTTCAAAGAGACCCAGTACTTC. Protein product: CASSPTGTFKETQYF.

This clone has more than one count but fewer than ten. Written as DNA, the CDR3 is TGTGCCAGCAGTTACCGGGGACAGGGGGACACCGGGGAGCTGTTTTTT. The encoded protein is CASSYRGQGDTGELFF. J is TRBJ2-2 and V is TRBV6-6; 11 bases line up with TRBD1. The CDR3 contains 16 residues. V gave up 2 bases and J gave up 3 bases; unmatched junction bases: 2. Germline loops: CDR1 MNHNY, CDR2 SVGAGI (reference sequence).

The V and J genes are TRBV4-1 and TRBJ1-5, with 7 bases matching TRBD1. The CDR3 sequence is 17 residues long. V shed 1 base, J shed 6 bases, and the junction held 12 bases outside the gene matches. Germline-derived CDR1 and CDR2 are MGHRA and YSYEKL. The CDR3 here is CASSQGIARGNGQPQHF. Here the CDR3 DNA reads TGCGCCAGCAGCCAAGGAATCGCCAGGGGGAATGGTCAGCCCCAGCATTTT.

This clone was picked up a small number of times. The chain recombines TRBV23-1 with TRBJ1-2; a weak D match, TRBD1 (6 bases). TRBV23-1 is recorded as an ORF, its role being uncertain. The CDR3 runs to 17 residues. The V and J ends lost 0 bases and 4 bases respectively, with 18 bases between them. The CDR3 is CASSQSFPRGLTYGYTF. The CDR3 coding sequence is TGCGCCAGCAGTCAATCGTTCCCCAGGGGATTAACCTATGGCTACACCTTC.

The chain is built from TRBV25-1 and TRBJ2-7, with 9 bases lining up with TRBD1. The germline V gene has CDR1 MGHDK and CDR2 SYGVNS. This CDR3 is 16 amino acids long. Trimming removed 3 bases from V and 6 bases from J; junction bases left unmatched: 12. CDR3 nucleotides: TGTGCCAGCAGTGAGGCCGGGACAGGGATTTCATTCGAGCAGTACTTC. As protein: CASSEAGTGISFEQYF.

The rearrangement uses TRBV6-1 and TRBJ2-1; D not resolved. Trimming shortened V by 5 bases and J by 9 bases, and 8 bases separated the two germline ends. CDR1 MNHNS and CDR2 SASEGT come from the germline V gene. The CDR3 contains 11 residues. In nucleotides, the CDR3 is TGTGCCAGCAGTCTTTTCAGTGAGCAGTTCTTC. This codes for CASSLFSEQFF.

This clone occurred a few times. V and J are TRBV10-3 and TRBJ1-1, with D uncertain. V dropped 2 bases and J dropped 0 bases, with 7 bases sitting between them. Germline-derived CDR1 and CDR2 are ENHRY and SYGVKD. CDR3 length equals 14 residues. This CDR3 is CAISEGSMNTEAFF. The CDR3 DNA reads as TGTGCCATCAGTGAGGGCAGCATGAACACTGAAGCTTTCTTT.

This chain connects TRBV9 to TRBJ2-5; 10 nucleotides match TRBD2. Germline assignment: CDR1 SGDLS and CDR2 YYNGEE. This CDR3 has 14 amino acids. Trimming removed 6 bases from V and 4 bases from J; junction bases left unmatched: 6. The CDR3 protein is CASNPGLASETQYF. In DNA, the CDR3 is TGTGCCAGCAATCCGGGACTAGCGTCAGAGACCCAGTACTTC.

This clone was counted only a few times. V is TRBV29-1 and J is TRBJ2-1; TRBD1 matches at 8 bases. The CDR3 contains 14 residues. The germline gives CDR1 SQVTM, CDR2 ANQGSEA. The ends lost 8 bases at V and 4 bases at J; junction bases unmatched: 10. CDR3 residues: CSSKFQGAYNEQFF. CDR3 nucleotides: TGCAGCTCCAAGTTTCAGGGGGCATACAATGAGCAGTTCTTC.

This chain uses TRBV5-1 with TRBJ2-7; 8 bases match TRBD1. Germline lookup yields CDR1 SGHRS and CDR2 YFSETQ. CDR3 length: 13 residues. Trimming cost V 5 bases and J 4 bases; bases outside gene matches: 5. CDR3 nucleotides: TGCGCCAGCAGGTCCGGGACAGGATACGAGCAGTACTTC. Translating gives CASRSGTGYEQYF.

This clone was seen a few times. The chain recombines TRBV29-1 with TRBJ2-3, with 10 bases matching TRBD1. CDR1 SQVTM and CDR2 ANQGSEA come from the germline V gene. Trimming cost V 6 bases and J 5 bases; bases outside gene matches: 5. The CDR3 contains 13 residues. The CDR3 sequence: CSVGQGVGDTQYF. CDR3 sequence (DNA): TGCAGCGTCGGACAGGGGGTCGGAGATACGCAGTATTTT.

This clone has just a few counts. Here the CDR3 DNA reads TGCGCCAGCAGCTTGATGGGGGGGTCGTGGCAAGAGACCCAGTACTTC. This encodes CASSLMGGSWQETQYF. The chain joins TRBV5-1 to TRBJ2-5, with TRBD2 matching over 7 bases. CDR3 length: 16 amino acids. After removal of 1 base from V and 2 bases from J, the junction contained 8 bases not matched to a gene. Per the germline V gene, CDR1 is SGHRS and CDR2 is YFSETQ. Variable domain in full (rest from reference TRBV5-1 and TRBJ2-5): KAGVTQTPRYLIKTRGQQVTLSCSPISGHRSVSWYQQTPGQGLQFLFEYFSETQRNKGNFPGRFSGRQFSNSRSEMNVSTLELGDSALYLCASSLMGGSWQETQYFGPGTRLLVL.

The table lists this clone with many counts. The V call is TRBV29-1, the J call TRBJ2-3, with D perhaps matching TRBD1 or TRBD2 (5 bases each). The CDR3 is 15 residues long. CDR1 is SQVTM, CDR2 ANQGSEA, per germline. V was shortened by 3 bases and J by 1 base, with 14 bases between the two germline ends. The CDR3 DNA sequence: TGCAGCGTTGACCCCACAGGAGGAGGCACAGATACGCAGTATTTT. Translated, it gives CSVDPTGGGTDTQYF.

This sequence joins TRBV9 and TRBJ1-5; no clear D gene. Trimming took off 0 bases at V and 9 bases at J, with 7 bases between the two ends. CDR3 size: 12 residues. CDR1 SGDLS and CDR2 YYNGEE come from the germline V gene. CDR3 protein: CASSVGDVPQHF. The CDR3 DNA reads TGTGCCAGCAGCGTAGGAGATGTGCCCCAGCATTTT.

This clone was counted only a few times. The V call is TRBV7-2, the J call TRBJ2-1, with D unresolved. CDR3 length: 15 amino acids. V shed 2 bases and J shed 12 bases, with 20 bases lying between them. Germline V gene lookup returns CDR1 SGHTA and CDR2 FQGNSA. This chain's CDR3 is CASSLPPGPTLGQFF. The CDR3 DNA reads TGTGCCAGCAGCTTACCCCCTGGACCAACCCTGGGGCAGTTCTTC.

The V and J genes are TRBV6-5 and TRBJ2-3, with D perhaps matching TRBD1 or TRBD2 (5 bases each). V gave up 2 bases and J gave up 1 base, with 13 bases separating them. The CDR3 has 16 amino acids. Germline CDR1 is MNHEY and CDR2 is SVGAGI. DNA for the CDR3: TGTGCCAGCAGTTACGGGAGTTGGGACGGCACAGATACGCAGTATTTT. Its protein is CASSYGSWDGTDTQYF.

This clone was seen more than once but under ten times. This sequence joins TRBV11-3 and TRBJ2-1; D call uncertain. The V end was cut by 1 base, the J end by 6 bases, with 10 bases between. CDR3 size: 14 residues. Looked up from germline, CDR1 is SGHNT and CDR2 is YENEEA. The CDR3 bases are TGTGCCAGCAGCTTAGCCGTCTACGGCAATGAGCAGTTCTTC. Amino acids: CASSLAVYGNEQFF.

The sample holds a few counts of this clone. The chain links TRBV5-5 to TRBJ2-5, with 7 bases fitting TRBD1. Germline V gene sequence: CDR1 SGHKS, CDR2 YYEKEE (reference sequence). The CDR3 extends over 14 amino acids. V lost 0 bases and J lost 4; bases outside the gene matches: 3. CDR3 nucleotide sequence: TGTGCCAGCAGCTTGGACAGGGGCCCAGAGACCCAGTACTTC. This sequence encodes CASSLDRGPETQYF.

The V call is TRBV4-3, the J call TRBJ2-5; D perhaps matches TRBD2 (6 bases). Germline CDR1 reads LGHNA; CDR2 reads YSLEER. The CDR3 consists of 18 residues. V was clipped by 1 base and J by 0 bases, with 18 bases between them. The CDR3, as DNA: TGCGCCAGCAGCCAAGCTCAGCGGGTGCGTCAGAACCAAGAGACCCAGTACTTC. Amino acid sequence: CASSQAQRVRQNQETQYF.

The J gene is TRBJ1-5, the V gene TRBV30; D possibly corresponds to TRBD1 (5 bases). Germline loops: CDR1 GTSNPN, CDR2 SVGIG (reference sequence). The CDR3 has 15 residues. Deletions cut 4 bases from V and 3 bases from J, with 16 bases between. The CDR3 sequence is CAWKAGTASNQPQHF. DNA of the CDR3: TGTGCCTGGAAAGCAGGGACGGCCTCCAATCAGCCCCAGCATTTT.

This clone has just a few counts. The V call is TRBV7-9, the J call TRBJ2-5, with 8 positions matching TRBD2. Unmatched junction bases numbered 10, after V lost 9 bases and J lost 4 bases. CDR1 is SEHNR and CDR2 is FQNEAQ in the germline V gene (reference sequence). The CDR3 contains 14 residues. DNA for the CDR3: TGTGCCAGTGGGCGACTAGCGAGGAGAGAGACCCAGTACTTC. Translation: CASGRLARRETQYF.

This chain connects TRBV28 to TRBJ2-1, with 13 bases identical to TRBD2. CDR1 is MDHEN and CDR2 is SYDVKM in the germline V gene. This CDR3 region has 19 residues. Trimming removed 5 bases from V and 0 bases from J; junction bases left unmatched: 10. The CDR3 here is CASSMMGLAGKSSYNEQFF. The CDR3 nucleotides are TGTGCCAGCAGTATGATGGGACTAGCGGGGAAAAGCTCCTACAATGAGCAGTTCTTC.

V gene TRBV5-7 combines with J gene TRBJ2-1; TRBD1 might be the D (5 bases). TRBV5-7 is an open reading frame, and its role is uncertain. Trimming pared 0 bases from V and 8 bases from J, leaving 15 bases between. This CDR3 has 15 residues. As DNA, the CDR3 is TGTGCCAGCAGCTTGGGATCCGAGTCCAGGGATGAGCAGTTCTTC. Encoded protein: CASSLGSESRDEQFF.